This TCR beta chain emerged from a study of cytomegalovirus exposure and HLA in healthy donors. Primers for the PCR totalled 60 Vbeta and 13 Jbeta. The assay was immunoSEQ multiplex PCR, and TCRdb's table has in-frame clones only and misses some. The table records approximately 90,000 clones, roughly 80% of them present only once. This clonotype was obtained from a man aged 25 to 40 in good health and CMV-seronegative. Sequencing input: PBMCs.

The CDR3 bases are TGTGCCAGCAGCTTTTATGGACCCGGGAAGACCCAGTACTTC. Translating it yields CASSFYGPGKTQYF. This rearrangement joins TRBV5-6 to TRBJ2-5; a weak D match, TRBD2 (5 bases). This CDR3 comprises 14 residues. The germline V gene encodes CDR1 SGHDT and CDR2 YYEEEE. V was shortened by 2 bases and J by 6 bases, with 14 bases between the two germline ends.